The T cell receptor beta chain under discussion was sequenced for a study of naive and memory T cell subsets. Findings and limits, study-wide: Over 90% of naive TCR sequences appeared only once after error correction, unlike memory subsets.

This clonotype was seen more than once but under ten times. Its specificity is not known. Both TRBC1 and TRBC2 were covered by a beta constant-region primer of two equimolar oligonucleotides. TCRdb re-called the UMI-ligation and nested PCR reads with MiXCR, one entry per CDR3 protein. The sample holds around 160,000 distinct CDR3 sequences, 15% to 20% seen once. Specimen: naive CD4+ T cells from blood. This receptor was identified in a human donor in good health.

As DNA, the CDR3 is TGCAGTGCGTCTGGACTAGCGGGAAGGTACGAGCAGTACTTC. It encodes CSASGLAGRYEQYF. This chain links TRBV20-1 with TRBJ2-7; TRBD2 matches at 12 bases. The CDR3 totals 14 residues. J was trimmed by 4 bases and V by 6 bases; bases with no gene match: 7. Germline lookup yields CDR1 DFQATT and CDR2 SNEGSKA (reference sequence).